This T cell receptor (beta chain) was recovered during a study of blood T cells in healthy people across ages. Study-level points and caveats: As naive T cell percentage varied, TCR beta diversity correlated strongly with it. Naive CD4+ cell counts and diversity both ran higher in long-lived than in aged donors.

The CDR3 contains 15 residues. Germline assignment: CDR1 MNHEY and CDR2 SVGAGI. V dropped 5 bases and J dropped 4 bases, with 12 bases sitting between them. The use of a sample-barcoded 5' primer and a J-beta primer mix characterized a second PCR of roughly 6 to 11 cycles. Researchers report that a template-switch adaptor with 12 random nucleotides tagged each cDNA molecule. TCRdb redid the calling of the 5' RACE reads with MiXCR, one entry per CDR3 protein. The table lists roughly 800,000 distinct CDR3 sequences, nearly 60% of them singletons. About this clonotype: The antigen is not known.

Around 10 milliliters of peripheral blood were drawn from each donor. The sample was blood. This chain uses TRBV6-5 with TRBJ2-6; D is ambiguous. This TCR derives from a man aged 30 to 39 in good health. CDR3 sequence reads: CASSRGEPGANVLTF. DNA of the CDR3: TGTGCCAGCAGTCGAGGTGAGCCCGGGGCCAACGTCCTGACTTTC.